What follows are 21 T cell receptor beta chains derived from one specimen sequenced in a study of blood T cell repertoires in COVID-19. Data came from immunoSEQ multiplex PCR; TCRdb stores just in-frame clones and leaves some out. The sample consists of approximately 230,000 clones, roughly 84% of them appearing once. Source material: peripheral blood. The origin of the receptors is a woman aged 40 to 50 who had recovered from COVID-19.

The chain recombines TRBV4-3 with TRBJ1-4; the D gene is possibly TRBD1 (5 bases). Trimming took 0 bases from V and 2 from J, leaving 10 bases between them. Germline loops: CDR1 LGHNA, CDR2 YSLEER. The CDR3 contains 16 residues. DNA of the CDR3: TGCGCCAGCAGCCAAGATAGGCCAGGGACTAATGAAAAACTGTTTTTT. Its protein product is CASSQDRPGTNEKLFF.

J is TRBJ2-2 and V is TRBV3-1 (or the pseudogene TRBV3-2), with D maybe TRBD2 (5 bases). Germline V gives CDR1 LGHDT, CDR2 YNNKEL (reference sequence). This CDR3 has 16 residues. The V gene lost 4 bases and the J gene lost 4 bases, with 16 bases spanning the gap. CDR3 loop: CASSPGVVMGTGELFF. The DNA of the CDR3 is TGTGCCAGCAGCCCCGGGGTGGTCATGGGCACCGGGGAGCTGTTTTTT.

The rearrangement links TRBV30 to TRBJ1-5; 9 bases agree with TRBD1. The V gene end was trimmed by 5 bases and the J gene end by 6 bases; junction bases not matched to a gene: 5. CDR3 length equals 13 residues. CDR1 is GTSNPN and CDR2 is SVGIG in the germline V gene (reference sequence). This CDR3 reads CAWDRGDSQPQHF. CDR3 nucleotide sequence: TGTGCCTGGGACAGGGGGGATAGTCAGCCCCAGCATTTT.

This clone was seen just once. The chain carries TRBV12-3 or TRBV12-4 and TRBJ2-2; 7 nucleotides line up with TRBD1. This CDR3 is 13 amino acids long. V dropped 7 bases and J dropped 6; count of bases not matched to a gene: 5. CDR3 bases: TGTGCCAGCACCGCGCAGGGGGCCGGGGAGCTGTTTTTT. This translates into CASTAQGAGELFF.

This clone was recorded a few times. The chain uses TRBV18 and TRBJ2-7, with 12 bases aligning to TRBD2. The ends lost 4 bases at V and 6 bases at J; junction bases unmatched: 7. The CDR3 has 15 residues. Germline loops: CDR1 KGHSH, CDR2 LQKENI. CDR3 protein: CASSHRTSGNSEQYF. The CDR3 DNA sequence: TGTGCCAGCTCACACAGGACTAGCGGGAACTCCGAGCAGTACTTC.

The chain joins TRBV19 to TRBJ2-2, with D perhaps matching TRBD1 (6 bases). Germline lookup yields CDR1 LNHDA and CDR2 SQIVND (reference sequence). Trimming removed 5 bases at V and 5 bases at J, with 12 bases between. The CDR3 is 14 amino acids. The CDR3 protein is CASSAQGFTGELFF. Written as DNA, the CDR3 is TGTGCCAGTAGTGCACAGGGATTTACCGGGGAGCTGTTTTTT.

This clone was seen a handful of times. V usage is TRBV7-2 and J usage is TRBJ2-2; a possible D gene is TRBD2 (5 bases). The V and J ends lost 1 base and 8 bases respectively, with 8 bases between them. The CDR3 has 13 amino acids. Germline lookup yields CDR1 SGHTA and CDR2 FQGNSA. The DNA for the CDR3 is TGTGCCAGCAGCTTAGGCGGGCAGGGGGAGCTGTTTTTT. Amino acid sequence: CASSLGGQGELFF.

The J gene is TRBJ2-7, the V gene TRBV6-5; a possible D gene is TRBD1 (6 bases). Per the germline V gene, CDR1 is MNHEY and CDR2 is SVGAGI. Trimming took off 4 bases at V and 0 bases at J, with 13 bases between the two ends. CDR3 length: 15 amino acids. The DNA for the CDR3 is TGTGCCAGCAGTTTTGGAACAGGGCCCTCCTACGAGCAGTACTTC. This sequence encodes CASSFGTGPSYEQYF.

The chain combines TRBV5-6 with TRBJ2-7; 13 positions match TRBD2. The V and J ends lost 1 base and 4 bases, in that order; junction bases with no gene match: 5. The CDR3 is 16 residues long. Germline assignment: CDR1 SGHDT and CDR2 YYEEEE. The CDR3 region is CASSLYGTSGNYEQYF. The CDR3 DNA is TGTGCCAGCAGCTTGTATGGGACTAGCGGGAATTACGAGCAGTACTTC.

V usage is TRBV9 and J usage is TRBJ2-2, with D perhaps TRBD1 (6 bases). The CDR3 runs 16 residues. V gave up 4 bases and J gave up 6 bases, with 19 bases separating them. Germline V gene lookup returns CDR1 SGDLS and CDR2 YYNGEE. Here the CDR3 DNA reads TGTGCCAGCAGCTTCCAGTCCGGGACATCCTCCGGGGAGCTGTTTTTT. It is translated as CASSFQSGTSSGELFF.

This clone appeared a few times. The CDR3 reads CASSNYRGPGHF. In DNA form, the CDR3 reads TGTGCCAGTAGTAACTACAGGGGGCCAGGGCATTTT. The rearrangement uses TRBV19 and TRBJ1-5; 9 bases fit TRBD1. Germline lookup yields CDR1 LNHDA and CDR2 SQIVND (reference sequence). V lost 4 bases to trimming and J lost 15 bases; unmatched junction nucleotides: 7. The CDR3 is 12 residues long.

The chain links TRBV6-5 to TRBJ2-3; D ambiguous. Trimming took 0 bases from V and 2 from J, leaving 9 bases between them. There are 15 residues in the CDR3. Germline CDR1 MNHEY, CDR2 SVGAGI. CDR3 nucleotides: TGTGCCAGCAGTTACTCGACGGGTCTCACAGATACGCAGTATTTT. This sequence encodes CASSYSTGLTDTQYF.

Only a few counts were recorded for this clone. The rearrangement links TRBV6-2 or TRBV6-3 to TRBJ2-2, with D tentatively TRBD1 (5 bases). This CDR3 has 16 amino acids. Trimming stripped 2 bases from V and 2 bases from J, with 12 bases between. Germline-derived CDR1 and CDR2 are MNHEY and SVGEGT. The CDR3 DNA sequence: TGTGCCAGCAGTTACATCAGGCGGACAAACACCGGGGAGCTGTTTTTT. It translates to CASSYIRRTNTGELFF.

J is TRBJ1-3 and V is TRBV11-2; D call uncertain. CDR3 length: 15 residues. Germline CDR1 SGHAT, CDR2 FQNNGV. The ends were cut back, 2 bases at V and 3 bases at J, with 11 bases in the middle. CDR3 loop: CASSLYRGIGNTIYF. CDR3 DNA sequence: TGTGCCAGCAGCTTATATCGGGGAATTGGAAACACCATATATTTT.

Comments on this clone: The same CDR3 also results from other DNA sequences found in this sample. The V call is TRBV10-2, the J call TRBJ1-5; tentatively, D is TRBD1 (5 bases). V dropped 0 bases and J dropped 2 bases, with 8 bases sitting between them. Looked up from germline, CDR1 is WSHSY and CDR2 is SAAADI. The CDR3 is 15 amino acids. The CDR3 coding sequence is TGCGCCAGCAGTGAGTCAGGAGGGGGCAATCAGCCCCAGCATTTT. Translated, it gives CASSESGGGNQPQHF.

As DNA, the CDR3 is TGTGCCACCAGTGACACGAGCGGGAGGACCAACACCGGGGAGCTGTTTTTT. It yields the protein CATSDTSGRTNTGELFF. The chain links TRBV24-1 to TRBJ2-2, with 9 bases aligning to TRBD2. The germline V gene has CDR1 KGHDR and CDR2 SFDVKD. The ends lost 4 bases at V and 2 bases at J; junction bases unmatched: 7. This CDR3 contains 17 residues.

The chain recombines TRBV9 with TRBJ2-1; 8 nucleotides align to TRBD2. This CDR3 region has 15 residues. The junction had 8 bases not matched to a gene; V was cut back by 4 bases and J by 5 bases. Germline CDR1 is SGDLS and CDR2 is YYNGEE. The CDR3 loop is CASSPEASGHNEQFF. The CDR3, as DNA: TGTGCCAGCAGCCCTGAGGCTAGCGGGCACAATGAGCAGTTCTTC.

This sequence joins TRBV4-1 and TRBJ2-4; no clear D gene. Germline assignment: CDR1 MGHRA and CDR2 YSYEKL. The germline V and J ends were trimmed by 0 bases and 11 bases, with 20 bases remaining between them. The CDR3 spans 16 residues. The CDR3 coding sequence is TGCGCCAGCAGCCAAGATAGATCGAGCTATCCGACTGTTCAGTACTTC. Translation: CASSQDRSSYPTVQYF.

The V call is TRBV2, the J call TRBJ1-2, with 7 positions matching TRBD1. V lost 8 bases to trimming and J lost 4 bases; unmatched junction nucleotides: 7. This CDR3 is built from 13 residues. The germline V gene encodes CDR1 SNHLY and CDR2 FYNNEI. The CDR3 coding sequence is TGTGCCAGCTCCGGGACAGCTTTCTATGGCTACACCTTC. This encodes CASSGTAFYGYTF. Complete variable domain (other parts from reference TRBV2 and TRBJ1-2): EPEVTQTPSHQVTQMGQEVILRCVPISNHLYFYWYRQILGQKVEFLVSFYNNEISEKSEIFDDQFSVERPDGSNFTLKIRSTKLEDSAMYFCASSGTAFYGYTFGSGTRLTVV.

V and J are TRBV6-2 or TRBV6-3 and TRBJ2-7, with 7 bases aligning to TRBD1. The trim removed 1 base at V and 3 bases at J, leaving 3 bases unmatched. CDR1 is MNHEY, CDR2 SVGEGT, per germline. This CDR3 is 14 amino acids long. Here the CDR3 reads CASSYWTGLYEQYF. CDR3 DNA: TGTGCCAGCAGTTACTGGACAGGCCTCTACGAGCAGTACTTC.

The J gene is TRBJ2-7, the V gene TRBV4-3; 7 nucleotides align to TRBD2. CDR3 length equals 14 residues. Germline lookup yields CDR1 LGHNA and CDR2 YSLEER. J lost 7 bases, V lost 0 bases, and 6 bases had no gene match. The CDR3 spells CASSQEGGLGEQYF. The CDR3 DNA reads as TGCGCCAGCAGCCAAGAGGGAGGGTTGGGGGAGCAGTACTTC.